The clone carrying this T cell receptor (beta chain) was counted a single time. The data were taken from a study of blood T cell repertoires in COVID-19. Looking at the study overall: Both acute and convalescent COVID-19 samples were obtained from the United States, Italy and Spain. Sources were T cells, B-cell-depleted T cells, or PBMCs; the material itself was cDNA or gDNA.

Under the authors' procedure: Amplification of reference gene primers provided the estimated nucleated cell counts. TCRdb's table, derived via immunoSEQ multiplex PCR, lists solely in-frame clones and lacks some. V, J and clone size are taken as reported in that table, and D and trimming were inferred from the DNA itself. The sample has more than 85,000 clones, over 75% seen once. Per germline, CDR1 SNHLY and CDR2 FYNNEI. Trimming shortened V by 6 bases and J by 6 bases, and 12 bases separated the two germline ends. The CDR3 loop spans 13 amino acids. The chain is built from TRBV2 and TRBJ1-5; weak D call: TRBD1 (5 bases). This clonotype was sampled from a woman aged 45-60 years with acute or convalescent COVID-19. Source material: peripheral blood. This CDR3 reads CASRAGYGQPQHF. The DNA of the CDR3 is TGTGCCAGCAGGGCAGGGTATGGTCAGCCCCAGCATTTT.